These 5 T cell receptor beta chains share one sample of origin, sequenced in a study of regulatory T cells in long-lasting Graves disease. Arm-PCR of CDR3 regions and iRepertoire HTBI primers were the basis on which TCR beta libraries were built. TCRdb itself ran the multiplex PCR reads through MiXCR, one entry per CDR3 protein. The repertoire holds 500,000 or so distinct CDR3 sequences, with around 15% as singletons. Time point specified: newly diagnosed GD, antithyroid drugs for less than 3 months. Isolated PBMC RNA provided the starting material for the TCR library. The data also belong to a second study, concerning T cells in Graves' hyperthyroidism and ophthalmopathy.

The source was peripheral blood mononuclear cells (PBMCs), collected at new diagnosis, from a patient treated with antithyroid drugs. These receptors all stem from a middle-aged woman with Graves disease.

The chain links TRBV5-1 to TRBJ1-2; D call uncertain. The CDR3 runs to 13 residues. V was trimmed by 0 bases and J by 7 bases, leaving 10 bases between them. Per the germline V gene, CDR1 is SGHRS and CDR2 is YFSETQ. The CDR3 coding sequence is TGCGCCAGCAGCTTGGAAGCGGTGGCTGGCTACACCTTC. This encodes CASSLEAVAGYTF.

About this clonotype: This clone may be a read error of a much larger clone one base away. The genes are TRBV5-1 and TRBJ2-3; no clear D gene. This CDR3 contains 15 residues. Trimming shortened V by 0 bases and J by 4 bases, and 12 bases separated the two germline ends. The germline CDR1 and CDR2 sequences are SGHRS and YFSETQ. The CDR3: CASSLADKGADTQYF. As DNA, the CDR3 is TGCGCCAGCAGCTTGGCGGATAAAGGCGCAGATACGCAGTATTTT.

V usage is TRBV11-2 and J usage is TRBJ2-1, with 7 bases fitting TRBD2. J was trimmed by 7 bases and V by 5 bases; bases with no gene match: 5. Germline V gene sequence: CDR1 SGHAT, CDR2 FQNNGV. There are 13 residues in the CDR3. CDR3 nucleotide sequence: TGTGCCAGCAGCCGATTCGGGGGGAATGAGCAGTTCTTC. Its translation: CASSRFGGNEQFF.

J is TRBJ2-2 and V is TRBV10-2, with TRBD1 as a possible D gene (6 bases). V lost 7 bases, J lost 5 bases, and 14 bases lay in between. This CDR3 spans 14 amino acids. Germline V gene lookup returns CDR1 WSHSY and CDR2 SAAADI. The CDR3 is CASTPTGATGELFF. In DNA form, the CDR3 reads TGCGCCAGCACTCCGACAGGAGCAACCGGGGAGCTGTTTTTT.

Many counts were recorded for this clonotype. The V and J genes are TRBV29-1 and TRBJ1-1; 7 nucleotides match TRBD1. The CDR3 loop spans 10 amino acids. The V segment lost 6 bases and the J segment 11 bases; nucleotides outside the gene matches: 6. The germline gives CDR1 SQVTM, CDR2 ANQGSEA. CDR3 residues: CSVSQGFAFF. Here the CDR3 DNA reads TGCAGCGTGTCACAGGGGTTCGCTTTCTTT.